This T cell receptor (beta chain) was sequenced for a study of control samples from healthy donors and cancer patients. Clones were sequenced by immunoSEQ multiplex PCR, and TCRdb holds only the in-frame ones, with some missing. This sample has nearly 200,000 clones, with around 93% found just once. Trimming shortened V by 3 bases and J by 5 bases, and 14 bases separated the two germline ends. Germline V gene lookup returns CDR1 LGHDT and CDR2 YNNKEL (reference sequence). The CDR3 is made up of 14 amino acids. The sequence was obtained from a young man in good health. Sequencing was performed on blood. The chain couples TRBV3-1 (or the pseudogene TRBV3-2) to TRBJ2-7, with no clear D. The CDR3 DNA sequence: TGTGCCAGCAGCCACGGTCAGGATATCCACGAGCAGTACTTC. The encoded protein is CASSHGQDIHEQYF.